These 9 T cell receptor beta chains were sequenced from one sample in a study of blood T cell repertoires in COVID-19. Produced via immunoSEQ multiplex PCR; TCRdb's table is partial and in-frame only. The table has 65,000 to 70,000 clones, about 83% seen once. The specimen sequenced was peripheral blood. Source of these receptors: a human donor in a cohort sampled during active COVID-19.

The gene calls are TRBV9 and TRBJ2-3; D is unresolved. Trimming cost V 0 bases and J 1 base, with 12 bases left between them. CDR1 and CDR2 from the germline V gene are SGDLS and YYNGEE. This CDR3 contains 16 residues. The CDR3 DNA follows: TGTGCCAGCAGCGTAGCTCCTGGTAGCCGCACAGATACGCAGTATTTT. Translated: CASSVAPGSRTDTQYF.

The gene calls are TRBV27 and TRBJ1-3, with D uncertain. The CDR3 runs to 14 residues. Germline CDR1 and CDR2: MNHEY and SMNVEV (reference sequence). V lost 5 bases and J lost 1, with 9 bases in between. The DNA of the CDR3 is TGTGCCAGCAGTACTACCTTATCTGGAAACACCATATATTTT. This encodes CASSTTLSGNTIYF.

V is TRBV19 and J is TRBJ2-5, with 11 nucleotides matching TRBD1. The V gene's germline CDR1 is LNHDA and CDR2 SQIVND (reference sequence). This CDR3 comprises 15 residues. V lost 8 bases, J lost 3 bases, and 8 bases stayed unmatched. The CDR3 sequence is CASSHGTGGKETQYF. The DNA for the CDR3 is TGTGCCAGTTCCCACGGGACAGGGGGAAAAGAGACCCAGTACTTC.

The V call is TRBV12-3 or TRBV12-4, the J call TRBJ2-2, with 8 bases aligning to TRBD1. The CDR3 runs to 13 residues. V lost 5 bases, J lost 5 bases, and 1 base stayed unmatched. CDR3 in DNA: TGTGCCAGCAGTAGACAGGGGACCGGGGAGCTGTTTTTT. Protein sequence: CASSRQGTGELFF.

The chain has TRBV6-2 or TRBV6-3 and TRBJ2-6, with D possibly TRBD2 on 5 matching bases. The germline CDR1 and CDR2 sequences are MNHEY and SVGEGT. V lost 2 bases, J lost 4 bases, and 21 bases lay in between. The CDR3 consists of 19 residues. The CDR3 region is CASSYGVAPGRLGANVLTF. CDR3 coding DNA: TGTGCCAGCAGTTACGGCGTCGCCCCGGGGAGACTCGGGGCCAACGTCCTGACTTTC.

The chain joins TRBV2 to TRBJ2-6; TRBD1 agrees at 8 bases. The CDR3 is 15 amino acids. From germline, CDR1 is SNHLY and CDR2 FYNNEI. V lost 3 bases, J lost 4 bases, and 2 bases stayed unmatched. The DNA of the CDR3 is TGTGCCAGCAGTGACAGGGGGCGCGGGGCCAACGTCCTGACTTTC. It specifies CASSDRGRGANVLTF.

The V call is TRBV3-1 (or the pseudogene TRBV3-2), the J call TRBJ2-5; perhaps TRBD2 as D (6 bases). CDR1 and CDR2 (germline): LGHDT, YNNKEL (reference sequence). The CDR3 extends over 18 amino acids. V lost 0 bases, J lost 4 bases, and 21 bases lay in between. CDR3 region: CASSQETRGVGGAETQYF. CDR3 in DNA: TGTGCCAGCAGCCAAGAGACCCGAGGTGTGGGAGGCGCAGAGACCCAGTACTTC.

The chain is built from TRBV2 and TRBJ1-4; D is unclear. Trimming pared 10 bases from V and 8 bases from J, leaving 17 bases between. This CDR3 has 13 amino acids. Germline V CDR1 and CDR2: SNHLY, FYNNEI. The CDR3 here is CATGRGWEEKLFF. The CDR3 coding sequence is TGTGCCACCGGGAGAGGCTGGGAGGAAAAACTGTTTTTT.

The V and J genes are TRBV6-5 and TRBJ2-1; TRBD2 is a possible D gene (6 bases). Germline lookup yields CDR1 MNHEY and CDR2 SVGAGI. Trimming removed 4 bases at V and 9 bases at J, with 16 bases between. CDR3 length equals 14 residues. CDR3 sequence reads: CASSLGEAQREQFF. CDR3 coding DNA: TGTGCCAGCAGTTTAGGGGAGGCCCAGCGTGAGCAGTTCTTC.